This entry features one T cell receptor (beta chain) sequence. The antigen it binds to is not known. Within one base of it there is no much larger clone, and no base qualities were kept. V loses 4 bases, J loses 5 bases, and the germline ends lie 9 bases apart. CDR1 and CDR2 were assigned from the germline V gene as SGHNT and YENEEA. Taken from cysteine to phenylalanine, the CDR3 has 13 residues. CDR3 DNA is the only sequence kept; it has 39 bases, read in frame from the first base. This sample was included in a study of PD-1 blockade in classical Hodgkin lymphoma (TCRdb year 2020). General notes on the study: Nivolumab dosing was 3 mg/kg intravenously every 2 weeks, continuing until either disease progression or unacceptable toxicity. A peripheral blood immune signature of response to PD-1 blockade in classical Hodgkin lymphoma was defined using TCR beta sequencing and CyTOF. Broader findings and caveats from the paper: The study was restricted to a single clinical trial cohort, and the causes of repertoire differences, possibly disease activity or prior therapy, were left undefined. Trial patients achieving complete response had baseline diversity similar to newly diagnosed patients, whereas partial responders and progressors had significantly lower diversity. Lower diversity was observed in patients in whom nivolumab was started less than 1 year after ASCT, and these patients were excluded from later analyses so that confounding by immune reconstitution would be avoided. A significant rise by C4D1 was seen in CD4+ but not CD8+ TCR diversity (p=0.0027 vs p=0.16), with the rise being most apparent in complete responders (p=0.02). Baseline TCR diversity was reported to be lower in newly diagnosed patients than in healthy donors and to be lower still in relapsed/refractory patients.

Sample time point, as interpreted from the label and publication: cycle 2 day 1 (C2D1) of nivolumab. All trial patients had relapsed after autologous stem cell transplantation, with cohorts A, B and C differing in prior brentuximab vedotin exposure. The trial cohort included 50 or so patients with relapsed/refractory classical Hodgkin lymphoma, and each patient had a best overall response of complete response, partial response or progressive disease. In the multi-cohort phase II CheckMate 205 trial, trial patients received single-agent nivolumab. Best overall response was determined by an independent review committee according to the 2007 International Working Group response criteria. Trial PBMCs were collected just before the start of nivolumab (C1D1) and during therapy at cycle 2 day 1 and cycle 4 day 1. Peripheral blood was collected in 8 mL Vacutainer Cell Preparation Tubes, from which PBMCs were isolated by centrifugation and then cryopreserved.

Genomic DNA was isolated using the Qiagen DNeasy kit from unsorted PBMCs as well as from negatively selected CD4+ and CD8+ fractions. TCR beta CDR3 regions were subjected to amplification by immunoSEQ multiplex PCR with primers that anneal to V and J segments. A synthetic immune receptor repertoire was used to minimize amplification bias, and any remaining bias was removed computationally after sequencing. Under the source paper's analysis protocol: Repertoire diversity was quantified as the Shannon entropy index using custom Python scripts. Unsorted, CD4+ and CD8+ repertoires were examined separately, except in combined analyses, for which CD4+ and CD8+ sequences were merged in silico. A clone counted as expanded when the clone's frequency after treatment rose at least 2-fold relative to C1D1, and clones undetected at baseline were given a pseudocount of 0.5. Singleton clones were defined as clones with 0 or 1 copy at C1D1, and non-singleton clones were defined as clones with 2 or more copies. By matching protein sequences in sorted samples from the same patient, clones expanded in unsorted samples were annotated as CD4+, CD8+ or unknown. Diversity changes from C1D1 to C4D1 were tested in paired samples using Wilcoxon tests. Held by TCRdb, this immuneACCESS table contains in-frame sequences only and omits some clones. Under half of the omission traces to an unresolved V gene where checked; the cause of the rest is unknown. From that table come the V and J calls and clone size; the DNA was used to work out D and trimming. For this sample the table gives about 54,000 clones, of which about 91% were detected only once. More than 9% of the sample rests with the top ten.

Rearrangement joined TRBV11-3 to TRBJ2-1; the D gene could be either TRBD1 or TRBD2, each agreeing at 5 bases. This clonotype originated in a human donor with classical Hodgkin lymphoma. Source: peripheral blood mononuclear cells (PBMCs), taken before the second cycle of nivolumab. In nucleotide form, the sequence is TGTGCCAGCAGCTACGGGACCCACAATGAGCAGTTCTTC. The translation is CASSYGTHNEQFF.